This T cell receptor beta chain was observed in a study of spatial heterogeneity in lung cancer (dated by TCRdb to about 2019). With regard to the full study: Beta-chain transcripts were consistently detected in greater numbers than alpha-chain transcripts, which likely reflects a higher abundance of beta-chain transcripts. In non-small cell lung cancer, the study made a quantitative comparison of TCR alpha and beta repertoires among multiple tumor regions, matched nontumor lung and blood. At surgery, fewer than 250 tumor regions, around 64 matched nontumor lung samples and 56 PBMC samples were TCR-sequenced for both alpha and beta chains. Nonsynonymous mutation counts, determined by whole-exome sequencing of tumor tissue, were related to TCR repertoire features. In the raw uncorrected reads, each unique combination of TCR and UMI appeared more than ten times on average.

Spanning cysteine to phenylalanine, the CDR3 consists of 13 amino acids. Left in the record is the CDR3 DNA by itself, 39 bases read in frame from the first base. The germline ends are 9 bases apart after V is trimmed by 3 bases and J by 4 bases. Sequences LNHDA (CDR1) and SQIVND (CDR2) are obtained from the germline V gene (reference sequence). A word on this clonotype: The clone's antigen remains unknown. A read error may be the cause here, since a much bigger clone is one base away.

The library came from 5' RACE. TCRdb shows the sequencer as NextSeq 500. In the TCR library protocol, a unique molecular identifier was attached to each TCR cDNA molecule so that PCR and sequencing errors could be corrected. Processing in the source paper ran as follows. TCR identification, UMI-based error correction and CDR3 extraction were all carried out with Decombinator tools. Expanded TCRs were defined as those above a frequency of 2 per 1,000, corresponding to the top 1% of the tumor frequency distribution. Each repertoire was subsampled 100 times to 5,000 TCRs, after which Renyi diversity was computed with the R vegan package. CDR3 similarity networks were built from amino acid triplet string-kernel similarity, with CDR3s being connected when pairwise similarity was above 0.82. The raw public data were reprocessed by TCRdb itself: fastp quality trimming at Q25, MiXCR clonotype calling, in-frame beta chains only. Rows are unified per CDR3 protein, each entry keeping the most common DNA and genes. TCRdb's processing, not the study's, gives the V and J calls here. The sample table records roughly 50,000 distinct CDR3 sequences; roughly 7.6% of these occur just once. Together, the top ten hold about an eighth of the sample.

Overall study outcomes, separate from this receptor: Ubiquitous expanded tumor TCRs showed up in blood more often at tumor resection than at routine follow-up. Additional single-cell paired TCR alpha and beta sequencing was considered necessary to confirm, at a functional level, the hypothesis that regional TCRs recognize regional mutations.

The time point label on this specimen signifies: sample taken at primary tumor resection. Without any cell sorting, TCR sequencing was performed on whole RNA extracted either from tumor and nontumor lung tissue or from cryopreserved PBMC samples. The donors were about 71 patients from the lung TRACERx cohort who had early-stage, untreated non-small cell lung cancer. A patient was chosen for TCR sequencing only when enough RNA was available from at least two tumor regions. The receptor chain draws on TRBV19 and TRBJ1-1; the D gene lacks a confident call. The clonotype originates from a female donor with early-stage non-small cell lung cancer. The sample was PBMCs, taken at surgery. The bases are TGTGCCAGTAGTATCAAGGTAAGCACTGAAGCTTTCTTT. This translates into CASSIKVSTEAFF.